This T cell receptor (beta chain) is drawn from a study of blood T cell repertoires in COVID-19. Study summary: COVID-19 samples, acute and convalescent, were from the United States, Italy and Spain. PBMCs, B-cell-depleted T cells, or T cells provided the cDNA or gDNA that made up the material.

V lost 4 bases, J lost 1 base, and 1 base stayed unmatched. CDR1 MNHEY and CDR2 SVGEGT come from the germline V gene. This CDR3 has 15 residues. Using immunoSEQ multiplex PCR, the repertoire was profiled, and TCRdb retains in-frame clones only, with some absent. The sample records 120,000 to 150,000 clones, around 87% being singletons. The sequence was obtained from a woman aged 40 to 50 with acute or convalescent COVID-19. Sequenced input: peripheral blood. This chain connects TRBV6-2 or TRBV6-3 to TRBJ2-2, with 9 positions matching TRBD2. The CDR3 here is CASSLLAGNTGELFF. CDR3 nucleotide sequence: TGTGCCAGCAGTTTACTAGCGGGGAACACCGGGGAGCTGTTTTTT.